This T cell receptor (beta chain) was captured by sequencing in a study of T cell repertoires in cytomegalovirus infection. This clonotype came up many times. Its antigen is still unknown. This CDR3 is built from 15 residues. V was clipped by 5 bases and J by 3 bases, with 13 bases between them. Germline lookup yields CDR1 SGHVS and CDR2 FQNEAQ. TCRdb ran MiXCR on the reads and lists one entry per CDR3 protein. The table lists about 920,000 distinct CDR3 sequences, 31% of them singletons, with 11% to 15% in the top ten. The sequenced sample was cultured CD8+ T cells from PBMCs, obtained from culture after CMV antigen stimulation. This TCR derives from a human donor in good health (CMV status not recorded). Some clones in this sample may be carry-over from other donors' samples. The chain has TRBV7-8 and TRBJ1-4; D unresolved. CDR3 region: CASSTTSGANEKLFF. DNA of the CDR3: TGTGCCAGCAGCACCACTTCAGGAGCTAATGAAAAACTGTTTTTT. The full variable domain, rest sourced from reference TRBV7-8 and TRBJ1-4, is GAGVSQSPRYKVAKRGQDVALRCDPISGHVSLFWYQQALGQGPEFLTYFQNEAQLDKSGLPSDRFFAERPEGSVSTLKIQRTQQEDSAVYLCASSTTSGANEKLFFGSGTQLSVL.